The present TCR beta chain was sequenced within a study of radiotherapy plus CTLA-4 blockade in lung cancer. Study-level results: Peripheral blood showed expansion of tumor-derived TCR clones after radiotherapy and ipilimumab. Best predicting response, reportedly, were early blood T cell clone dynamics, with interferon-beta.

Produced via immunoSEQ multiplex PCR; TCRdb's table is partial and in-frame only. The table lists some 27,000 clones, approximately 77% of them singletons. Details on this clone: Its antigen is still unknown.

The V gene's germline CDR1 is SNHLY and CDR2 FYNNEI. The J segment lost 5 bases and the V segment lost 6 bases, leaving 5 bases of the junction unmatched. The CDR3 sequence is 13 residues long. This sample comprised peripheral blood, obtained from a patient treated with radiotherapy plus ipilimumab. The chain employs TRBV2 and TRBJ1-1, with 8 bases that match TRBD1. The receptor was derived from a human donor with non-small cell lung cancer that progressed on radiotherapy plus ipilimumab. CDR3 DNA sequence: TGTGCCAGCAGATACAGGGGGAGTACTGAAGCTTTCTTT. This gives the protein CASRYRGSTEAFF.